Below, 27 T cell receptor beta chains from the same sample are listed, as sequenced in a study of blood T cell repertoires in COVID-19. Method: immunoSEQ multiplex PCR; TCRdb's copy keeps in-frame clones and lacks some. The sample records 300,000 to 350,000 clones, 65% to 90% being singletons. Sequences were obtained from PBMCs or T cells enriched from blood (not recorded which). These receptors were collected from a woman between 40 and 50 years old with acute COVID-19.

V is TRBV7-2 and J is TRBJ2-7; TRBD1 might be the D (6 bases). There are 15 residues in the CDR3. The germline V gene has CDR1 SGHTA and CDR2 FQGNSA. The ends were cut back, 1 base at V and 1 base at J, with 11 bases in the middle. CDR3 sequence: CASSLDRVGSYEQYF. The DNA for the CDR3 is TGTGCCAGCAGCTTAGACAGGGTAGGGTCCTACGAGCAGTACTTC.

The chain combines TRBV7-9 with TRBJ2-1; D gene uncertain. CDR3 size: 11 residues. Per the germline V gene, CDR1 is SEHNR and CDR2 is FQNEAQ (reference sequence). Deletions cut 2 bases from V and 9 bases from J, with 5 bases between. DNA for the CDR3: TGTGCCAGCAGCTTATACGGTGAGCAGTTCTTC. It codes for CASSLYGEQFF.

The chain carries TRBV6-2 or TRBV6-3 and TRBJ2-7; a weak D match, TRBD1 (5 bases). Germline CDR1 and CDR2: MNHEY and SVGEGT. Trimming stripped 0 bases from V and 1 base from J, with 16 bases between. The CDR3 extends over 17 amino acids. The CDR3 region is CASSYSMWQGPSYEQYF. DNA for the CDR3: TGTGCCAGCAGTTACTCGATGTGGCAGGGCCCATCCTACGAGCAGTACTTC.

The V call is TRBV6-6, the J call TRBJ1-1; D remains unclear. Trimming stripped 6 bases from V and 7 bases from J, with 9 bases between. Germline V lookup: CDR1 MNHNY, CDR2 SVGAGI (reference sequence). This CDR3 contains 11 residues. In DNA, the CDR3 is TGTGCCAGCAGGGAGAGGAGTGAAGCTTTCTTT. Translating it yields CASRERSEAFF.

The V gene is TRBV7-9, the J gene TRBJ2-5; D might be TRBD1 (6 bases). The CDR3 has 15 residues. The V end lost 4 bases, the J end lost 5 bases, and 17 bases lay between the germline ends. Germline CDR1 and CDR2: SEHNR and FQNEAQ (reference sequence). In DNA form, the CDR3 reads TGTGCCAGCAGCTCCCCCGGACAGCTGAAGGAGACCCAGTACTTC. Encoded protein: CASSSPGQLKETQYF.

The V call is TRBV6-6, the J call TRBJ1-1, with D maybe TRBD1 (5 bases). Trimming shortened V by 9 bases and J by 3 bases, and 14 bases separated the two germline ends. Germline values: CDR1 MNHNY, CDR2 SVGAGI (reference sequence). The CDR3 has 13 residues. CDR3 coding DNA: TGTGCCAGGGCCTCAGGGACTTACACTGAAGCTTTCTTT. The encoded protein is CARASGTYTEAFF.

In the case of this clone: This same CDR3 is encoded by further DNA sequences in the sample. The rearrangement uses TRBV5-1 and TRBJ2-1; 9 bases are shared with TRBD2. Unmatched junction bases numbered 5, after V lost 0 bases and J lost 7 bases. The CDR3 contains 15 residues. Germline values: CDR1 SGHRS, CDR2 YFSETQ. The CDR3 DNA sequence: TGCGCCAGCAGCTTGGCGCTAGCGGGAAATAATGAGCAGTTCTTC. Protein: CASSLALAGNNEQFF.

This clone was seen a single time. For the CDR3, the DNA is TGTGCCAGCAGCCCCCGGGACAATAATTCACCCCTCCACTTT. This sequence encodes CASSPRDNNSPLHF. V gene TRBV6-5 combines with J gene TRBJ1-6; D might be TRBD1 (6 bases). Germline CDR1 and CDR2: MNHEY and SVGAGI. V lost 6 bases, J lost 5 bases, and 11 bases lay in between. CDR3 length equals 14 residues.

V usage is TRBV6-5 and J usage is TRBJ2-7; TRBD1 is a possible D gene (5 bases). Trimming cost V 5 bases and J 5 bases, with 13 bases left between them. The germline gives CDR1 MNHEY, CDR2 SVGAGI. The CDR3 consists of 13 residues. The CDR3 here is CASSRQGFNEQYF. The CDR3 region has the DNA TGTGCCAGCAGTCGGCAGGGTTTCAACGAGCAGTACTTC.

The V gene is TRBV3-1 (or the pseudogene TRBV3-2), the J gene TRBJ1-4; TRBD1 matches 8 bases. The CDR3 is made up of 13 amino acids. V lost 8 bases, J lost 8 bases, and 7 bases stayed unmatched. Per the germline V gene, CDR1 is LGHDT and CDR2 is YNNKEL (reference sequence). CDR3 sequence reads: CASAPGQVEKLFF. The CDR3 DNA follows: TGTGCCAGCGCTCCGGGACAGGTGGAAAAACTGTTTTTT.

The V and J genes are TRBV19 and TRBJ1-5; 8 bases fit TRBD1. CDR3 length: 16 residues. The J segment lost 7 bases and the V segment lost 6 bases, leaving 14 bases of the junction unmatched. Germline assignment: CDR1 LNHDA and CDR2 SQIVND (reference sequence). The CDR3 here is CASSHIDRGGGQPQHF. The CDR3 DNA is TGTGCCAGTAGCCATATAGACAGGGGAGGAGGACAGCCCCAGCATTTT.

J is TRBJ2-2 and V is TRBV5-4; 8 bases fit TRBD1. The V gene end was trimmed by 4 bases and the J gene end by 6 bases; junction bases not matched to a gene: 8. Germline loops: CDR1 SGHNT, CDR2 YYREEE (reference sequence). The CDR3 totals 15 residues. CDR3 residues: CASSPGGVTPGELFF. In DNA, the CDR3 is TGTGCCAGCAGCCCAGGGGGCGTGACACCCGGGGAGCTGTTTTTT. Full variable domain (outside the CDR3, taken from reference TRBV5-4 and TRBJ2-2): ETGVTQSPTHLIKTRGQQVTLRCSSQSGHNTVSWYQQALGQGPQFIFQYYREEENGRGNFPPRFSGLQFPNYSSELNVNALELDDSALYLCASSPGGVTPGELFFGEGSRLTVL.

The genes are TRBV12-5 and TRBJ1-1; 8 nucleotides match TRBD1. Germline CDR1 is LGHNT and CDR2 is FRNRAP. The V segment lost 2 bases and the J segment 0 bases; nucleotides outside the gene matches: 11. The CDR3 is made up of 18 amino acids. The CDR3, as DNA: TGTGCTAGTGGTTTGTCTTCCGGGACAGGTAATATGAACACTGAAGCTTTCTTT. Its translation: CASGLSSGTGNMNTEAFF.

The CDR3: CASSSPRVGGYTF. The DNA of the CDR3 is TGTGCCAGCAGTTCACCTCGGGTTGGTGGCTACACCTTC. V gene TRBV6-5 combines with J gene TRBJ1-2; no clear D. Deletions cut 4 bases from V and 7 bases from J, with 13 bases between. CDR1 is MNHEY, CDR2 SVGAGI, per germline. The CDR3 length is 13 residues.

The CDR3 reads CASSDRVTEAFF. CDR3 sequence (DNA): TGTGCCAGCAGTGACAGGGTCACTGAAGCTTTCTTT. The chain carries TRBV6-1 and TRBJ1-1; a weak D match, TRBD1 (5 bases). Germline-derived CDR1 and CDR2 are MNHNS and SASEGT. Trimming stripped 3 bases from V and 4 bases from J, with 6 bases between. This CDR3 spans 12 amino acids.

J is TRBJ2-3 and V is TRBV6-2 or TRBV6-3, with D possibly matching TRBD2 (5 bases). Looked up from germline, CDR1 is MNHEY and CDR2 is SVGEGT. Trimming took off 3 bases at V and 4 bases at J, with 17 bases between the two ends. The CDR3 sequence is 16 residues long. The CDR3 loop reads CASSYLSGNRADTQYF. The CDR3 coding sequence is TGTGCCAGCAGTTATTTATCGGGAAATCGGGCAGATACGCAGTATTTT.

The CDR3 sequence: CASSLGGRVFEQYF. The CDR3 DNA follows: TGCGCCAGCAGCTTAGGCGGGAGGGTTTTCGAGCAGTACTTC. This rearrangement joins TRBV5-1 to TRBJ2-7, with 9 bases aligning to TRBD2. CDR3 length: 14 amino acids. Germline V gene data show CDR1 as SGHRS and CDR2 as YFSETQ. V lost 2 bases to trimming and J lost 6 bases; unmatched junction nucleotides: 6.

The chain combines TRBV15 with TRBJ1-5; weak D call: TRBD1 (6 bases). CDR3 length equals 15 residues. Deletions cut 6 bases from V and 0 bases from J, with 12 bases between. Germline values: CDR1 LNHNV, CDR2 YYDKDF (reference sequence). The CDR3 nucleotides are TGTGCCACCAGTGGACAGACATATAGCAATCAGCCCCAGCATTTT. Protein product: CATSGQTYSNQPQHF.

This clone has just a few counts. The V call is TRBV3-1 (or the pseudogene TRBV3-2), the J call TRBJ1-6; tentative D call: TRBD1 (5 bases). Trimming removed 6 bases from V and 5 bases from J, with 14 bases in between. CDR1 is LGHDT, CDR2 YNNKEL, per germline (reference sequence). This CDR3 region has 15 residues. Written as DNA, the CDR3 is TGTGCCAGCAGACTGCAGGGTGTCGATAATTCACCCCTCCACTTT. Protein: CASRLQGVDNSPLHF.

The V call is TRBV6-6, the J call TRBJ1-2, with a possible D match to TRBD1 (5 bases). Germline CDR1 is MNHNY and CDR2 is SVGAGI (reference sequence). The V and J ends lost 7 bases and 14 bases respectively, with 17 bases between them. This CDR3 spans 11 amino acids. The DNA for the CDR3 is TGTGCCAGCACCTCCTCAGGGCGTGGTACCTTC. As protein: CASTSSGRGTF.

The chain is built from TRBV25-1 and TRBJ1-4; 8 nucleotides agree with TRBD1. Per germline, CDR1 MGHDK and CDR2 SYGVNS. The CDR3 runs 18 residues. The junction had 9 bases not matched to a gene; V was cut back by 2 bases and J by 1 base. The CDR3 region has the DNA TGTGCCAGCAGTGAAAAAACAGGGGGGTTCTTAACTAATGAAAAACTGTTTTTT. It codes for CASSEKTGGFLTNEKLFF.

This clone was seen a single time. This rearrangement joins TRBV14 to TRBJ2-7; 7 nucleotides match TRBD1. This CDR3 is 15 amino acids long. V was clipped by 5 bases and J by 3 bases; unmatched bases: 10. Germline V gene data show CDR1 as SGHDN and CDR2 as FVKESK. CDR3 coding DNA: TGTGCCAGCAGCGTACAGGGGCTCGGAAACTACGAGCAGTACTTC. This encodes CASSVQGLGNYEQYF.

This clone was seen just once. CDR3 amino acids: CASSYRRGHDTEAFF. The CDR3 region has the DNA TGTGCCAGCAGTTACCGGAGGGGGCACGACACTGAAGCTTTCTTT. V is TRBV6-5 and J is TRBJ1-1; TRBD1 matches at 7 bases. There are 15 residues in the CDR3. The germline V gene has CDR1 MNHEY and CDR2 SVGAGI. V lost 2 bases and J lost 3; bases outside the gene matches: 6.

This chain uses TRBV6-5 with TRBJ2-2; no clear D. CDR3 length equals 13 residues. Trimming left V 5 bases short and J 4 bases short, with 8 bases between. Looked up from germline, CDR1 is MNHEY and CDR2 is SVGAGI. CDR3 DNA: TGTGCCAGCAGTACGCCTAGCACCGGGGAGCTGTTTTTT. Its translation: CASSTPSTGELFF.

This clone was found once. This chain links TRBV4-2 with TRBJ1-2; D is unresolved. Germline-derived CDR1 and CDR2 are LGHNA and YNFKEQ. V shed 1 base and J shed 8 bases, with 8 bases lying between them. The CDR3 sequence is 12 residues long. DNA of the CDR3: TGTGCCAGCAGCCAAGCCACGGGAGGCTACACCTTC. It encodes CASSQATGGYTF.

The rearrangement uses TRBV5-6 and TRBJ1-2; 7 bases agree with TRBD1. CDR3 length: 15 residues. Germline V gene data show CDR1 as SGHDT and CDR2 as YYEEEE. V lost 4 bases, J lost 5 bases, and 11 bases stayed unmatched. CDR3 region: CASSNVGGLRYGYTF. CDR3 DNA sequence: TGTGCCAGCAGCAATGTAGGGGGCCTTAGGTATGGCTACACCTTC.

CDR3 residues: CASSPITGGGYEQYF. CDR3 nucleotide sequence: TGCGCCAGCAGCCCGATCACAGGGGGAGGGTACGAGCAGTACTTC. This chain joins TRBV5-1 and TRBJ2-7; maybe TRBD1 (8 bases). Germline V lookup: CDR1 SGHRS, CDR2 YFSETQ. This CDR3 spans 15 amino acids. The V and J ends lost 4 bases and 4 bases respectively, with 18 bases between them.